The next 21 T cell receptor beta chains were all read from a single sample in a study of blood T cell repertoires in COVID-19. Profiling relied on immunoSEQ multiplex PCR, and the TCRdb table lists in-frame clones only, not all of them. The sample yields some 300,000 clones, 88% seen once. Material for sequencing was PBMCs or T cells enriched from blood (not recorded which). All receptors come from a woman aged 25 to 39 who had recovered from COVID-19.

The J gene is TRBJ2-7, the V gene TRBV5-1; TRBD1 is a possible D gene (5 bases). This CDR3 contains 14 residues. Germline values: CDR1 SGHRS, CDR2 YFSETQ. The V end lost 2 bases, the J end lost 5 bases, and 14 bases lay between the germline ends. CDR3 loop: CASSLQDPLHEQYF. The CDR3 bases are TGCGCCAGCAGCTTACAGGACCCTCTCCACGAGCAGTACTTC.

This sequence joins TRBV28 and TRBJ1-4; D possibly corresponds to TRBD1 (6 bases). V lost 5 bases and J lost 7, with 14 bases in between. The germline V gene encodes CDR1 MDHEN and CDR2 SYDVKM. This CDR3 spans 14 amino acids. The chain's CDR3 is CASSRTGWGEKLFF. The CDR3 region has the DNA TGTGCCAGCAGTCGTACAGGGTGGGGTGAAAAACTGTTTTTT.

V usage is TRBV7-2 and J usage is TRBJ2-7, with TRBD2 identical over 8 bases. The CDR3 is made up of 15 amino acids. V lost 6 bases, J lost 5 bases, and 12 bases stayed unmatched. CDR1 is SGHTA, CDR2 FQGNSA, per germline. This CDR3 reads CASRDRGGGHDEQYF. The CDR3 nucleotides are TGTGCCAGCAGGGATAGGGGCGGGGGGCACGACGAGCAGTACTTC.

This clone was seen only once. The chain joins TRBV29-1 to TRBJ2-3; 8 nucleotides align to TRBD2. Trimming took 5 bases from V and 2 from J; bases not matched to a gene: 3. Per the germline V gene, CDR1 is SQVTM and CDR2 is ANQGSEA. The CDR3 runs 13 residues. The CDR3 region is CSVFSGTTDTQYF. CDR3 in DNA: TGCAGCGTTTTTAGCGGGACCACAGATACGCAGTATTTT.

V and J are TRBV19 and TRBJ2-7, with D maybe TRBD1 (6 bases). Germline loops: CDR1 LNHDA, CDR2 SQIVND (reference sequence). This CDR3 contains 17 residues. Between the trimmed V and J ends, which lost 7 bases and 0 bases, there was a span of 22 bases. Here the CDR3 reads CASIMKNVGGVSYEQYF. The DNA for the CDR3 is TGTGCCAGTATAATGAAAAATGTAGGGGGAGTCTCCTACGAGCAGTACTTC.

This chain uses TRBV30 with TRBJ1-5; no reliable D call. The V end was cut by 0 bases, the J end by 2 bases, with 11 bases between. This CDR3 comprises 15 residues. CDR1 and CDR2 from the germline V gene are GTSNPN and SVGIG (reference sequence). The CDR3 region is CAWSVPFPGNQPQHF. CDR3 in DNA: TGTGCCTGGAGTGTGCCATTTCCAGGCAATCAGCCCCAGCATTTT.

The rearrangement joins TRBV19 to TRBJ1-1, with D possibly TRBD1 on 5 matching bases. Germline CDR1 reads LNHDA; CDR2 reads SQIVND (reference sequence). The CDR3 covers 14 residues. The V end lost 1 base, the J end lost 6 bases, and 12 bases lay between the germline ends. The CDR3 nucleotides are TGTGCCAGTAGTATAGGGACACCCACAGCTGAAGCTTTCTTT. Translating it yields CASSIGTPTAEAFF. Variable domain in full (rest from reference TRBV19 and TRBJ1-1): DGGITQSPKYLFRKEGQNVTLSCEQNLNHDAMYWYRQDPGQGLRLIYYSQIVNDFQKGDIAEGYSVSREKKESFPLTVTSAQKNPTAFYLCASSIGTPTAEAFFGQGTRLTVV.

The gene calls are TRBV7-2 and TRBJ1-1; TRBD1 matches at 8 bases. Germline CDR1 and CDR2: SGHTA and FQGNSA. V lost 4 bases and J lost 3; bases outside the gene matches: 16. The CDR3 extends over 18 amino acids. CDR3 DNA sequence: TGTGCCAGCAGCTGGGCAACGGGCCAGGGGGCTATGTACACTGAAGCTTTCTTT. It encodes CASSWATGQGAMYTEAFF.

The chain carries TRBV6-5 and TRBJ2-5; perhaps TRBD1 as D (6 bases). This CDR3 is built from 14 residues. Germline V gene data show CDR1 as MNHEY and CDR2 as SVGAGI. The germline V and J ends were trimmed by 5 bases and 4 bases, with 14 bases remaining between them. CDR3: CASSPRARGETQYF. In DNA, the CDR3 is TGTGCCAGCAGTCCGCGGGCCAGGGGAGAGACCCAGTACTTC.

This rearrangement joins TRBV6-5 to TRBJ1-5; TRBD1 aligns across 7 bases. Germline CDR1 MNHEY, CDR2 SVGAGI. The CDR3 has 14 amino acids. J gave up 4 bases and V 5 bases, and 5 bases lay outside the gene matches. The CDR3 loop reads CASSKYRGNQPQHF. The CDR3 DNA reads TGTGCCAGCAGTAAATACAGGGGAAATCAGCCCCAGCATTTT.

The chain couples TRBV7-2 to TRBJ1-5; weak D call: TRBD1 (5 bases). With 2 bases removed from V and 16 bases from J, the gap between germline ends came to 18 bases. CDR3 length: 13 amino acids. Germline CDR1 SGHTA, CDR2 FQGNSA. DNA of the CDR3: TGTGCCAGCAGCTTAAGCGGTTATTCGGGACTTCATTTT. Encoded protein: CASSLSGYSGLHF. The variable domain in full, completed from reference TRBV7-2 and TRBJ1-5, reads GAGVSQSPSNKVTEKGKDVELRCDPISGHTALYWYRQSLGQGLEFLIYFQGNSAPDKSGLPSDRFSAERTGGSVSTLTIQRTQQEDSAVYLCASSLSGYSGLHFGDGTRLSIL.

This chain links TRBV5-6 with TRBJ1-2, with TRBD1 identical over 9 bases. This CDR3 contains 15 residues. Germline V gives CDR1 SGHDT, CDR2 YYEEEE. The trim removed 2 bases at V and 6 bases at J, leaving 8 bases unmatched. CDR3 nucleotide sequence: TGTGCCAGCAGCTTTATGGGACAGGGCAGGGATGGCTACACCTTC. Its translation: CASSFMGQGRDGYTF.

The V call is TRBV4-3, the J call TRBJ2-5, with D tentatively TRBD2 (6 bases). The CDR3 totals 15 residues. Trimming removed 0 bases from V and 5 bases from J, with 13 bases in between. Germline V gene lookup returns CDR1 LGHNA and CDR2 YSLEER. The CDR3 nucleotides are TGCGCCAGCAGCCAAGAAGCGCGGGGATGGGAGACCCAGTACTTC. This codes for CASSQEARGWETQYF.

V is TRBV28 and J is TRBJ1-2, with a possible D match to TRBD1 (5 bases). The CDR3 is made up of 12 amino acids. Germline V gives CDR1 MDHEN, CDR2 SYDVKM. Trimming took 3 bases from V and 13 from J, leaving 15 bases between them. This CDR3 reads CASSFSGGRGTF. In DNA, the CDR3 is TGTGCCAGCAGTTTCTCCGGGGGTAGGGGCACCTTC.

This clone was counted between two and nine times. The chain has TRBV11-3 and TRBJ2-5, with 7 nucleotides matching TRBD2. Germline trimming cut 8 bases from V and 4 bases from J; bases unmatched to any gene: 1. Germline CDR1 reads SGHNT; CDR2 reads YENEEA. The CDR3 is made up of 11 amino acids. Here the CDR3 DNA reads TGTGCCAGCGGACTAGGAGAGACCCAGTACTTC. Its translation is CASGLGETQYF.

The chain uses TRBV27 and TRBJ1-6; maybe TRBD1 (6 bases). CDR3 length: 15 amino acids. Germline lookup yields CDR1 MNHEY and CDR2 SMNVEV (reference sequence). Trimming took off 8 bases at V and 7 bases at J, with 18 bases between the two ends. The CDR3, as DNA: TGTGCCAGCCGCGCGGGGGGCGCCGGAAATTCACCCCTCCACTTT. It yields the protein CASRAGGAGNSPLHF.

This chain joins TRBV4-1 and TRBJ1-2; perhaps TRBD1 as D (6 bases). Germline loops: CDR1 MGHRA, CDR2 YSYEKL. The CDR3 is made up of 15 amino acids. Trimming removed 0 bases from V and 6 bases from J, with 14 bases in between. The CDR3 DNA is TGCGCCAGCAGCCAAGAGGGGGCTAGGGGCCATGGCTACACCTTC. This codes for CASSQEGARGHGYTF.

The chain uses TRBV7-6 and TRBJ2-1; 7 nucleotides align to TRBD2. The CDR3 is made up of 16 amino acids. Unmatched junction bases numbered 12, after V lost 5 bases and J lost 5 bases. CDR1 and CDR2 from the germline V gene are SGHVS and FNYEAQ. CDR3 amino acids: CASSPSQALADNEQFF. CDR3 in DNA: TGTGCCAGCAGCCCAAGTCAGGCTCTAGCGGACAATGAGCAGTTCTTC.

The rearrangement uses TRBV7-8 and TRBJ2-1; a possible D gene is TRBD1 (5 bases). CDR3 length: 12 amino acids. Trimming cost V 4 bases and J 4 bases, with 5 bases left between them. The germline V gene has CDR1 SGHVS and CDR2 FQNEAQ. The CDR3 region is CASSSGYNEQFF. The CDR3 DNA reads TGTGCCAGCAGCTCAGGGTACAATGAGCAGTTCTTC.

The CDR3 DNA follows: TGTGCCAGCAGCCCGATACAGGGGTTACGGGAAAAACTGTTTTTT. It specifies CASSPIQGLREKLFF. J is TRBJ1-4 and V is TRBV7-2; 7 nucleotides agree with TRBD1. CDR3 length: 15 amino acids. Germline CDR1 is SGHTA and CDR2 is FQGNSA. With V trimmed by 5 bases and J by 8 bases, 11 bases remained unmatched.

The chain has TRBV5-6 and TRBJ1-2, with D possibly matching TRBD1 (6 bases). The germline V and J ends were trimmed by 3 bases and 4 bases, with 22 bases remaining between them. Germline V lookup: CDR1 SGHDT, CDR2 YYEEEE. This CDR3 contains 17 residues. CDR3 in amino acids: CASSSYRLWTDFYGYTF. The DNA of the CDR3 is TGTGCCAGCAGCTCCTACCGCCTCTGGACAGACTTCTATGGCTACACCTTC.